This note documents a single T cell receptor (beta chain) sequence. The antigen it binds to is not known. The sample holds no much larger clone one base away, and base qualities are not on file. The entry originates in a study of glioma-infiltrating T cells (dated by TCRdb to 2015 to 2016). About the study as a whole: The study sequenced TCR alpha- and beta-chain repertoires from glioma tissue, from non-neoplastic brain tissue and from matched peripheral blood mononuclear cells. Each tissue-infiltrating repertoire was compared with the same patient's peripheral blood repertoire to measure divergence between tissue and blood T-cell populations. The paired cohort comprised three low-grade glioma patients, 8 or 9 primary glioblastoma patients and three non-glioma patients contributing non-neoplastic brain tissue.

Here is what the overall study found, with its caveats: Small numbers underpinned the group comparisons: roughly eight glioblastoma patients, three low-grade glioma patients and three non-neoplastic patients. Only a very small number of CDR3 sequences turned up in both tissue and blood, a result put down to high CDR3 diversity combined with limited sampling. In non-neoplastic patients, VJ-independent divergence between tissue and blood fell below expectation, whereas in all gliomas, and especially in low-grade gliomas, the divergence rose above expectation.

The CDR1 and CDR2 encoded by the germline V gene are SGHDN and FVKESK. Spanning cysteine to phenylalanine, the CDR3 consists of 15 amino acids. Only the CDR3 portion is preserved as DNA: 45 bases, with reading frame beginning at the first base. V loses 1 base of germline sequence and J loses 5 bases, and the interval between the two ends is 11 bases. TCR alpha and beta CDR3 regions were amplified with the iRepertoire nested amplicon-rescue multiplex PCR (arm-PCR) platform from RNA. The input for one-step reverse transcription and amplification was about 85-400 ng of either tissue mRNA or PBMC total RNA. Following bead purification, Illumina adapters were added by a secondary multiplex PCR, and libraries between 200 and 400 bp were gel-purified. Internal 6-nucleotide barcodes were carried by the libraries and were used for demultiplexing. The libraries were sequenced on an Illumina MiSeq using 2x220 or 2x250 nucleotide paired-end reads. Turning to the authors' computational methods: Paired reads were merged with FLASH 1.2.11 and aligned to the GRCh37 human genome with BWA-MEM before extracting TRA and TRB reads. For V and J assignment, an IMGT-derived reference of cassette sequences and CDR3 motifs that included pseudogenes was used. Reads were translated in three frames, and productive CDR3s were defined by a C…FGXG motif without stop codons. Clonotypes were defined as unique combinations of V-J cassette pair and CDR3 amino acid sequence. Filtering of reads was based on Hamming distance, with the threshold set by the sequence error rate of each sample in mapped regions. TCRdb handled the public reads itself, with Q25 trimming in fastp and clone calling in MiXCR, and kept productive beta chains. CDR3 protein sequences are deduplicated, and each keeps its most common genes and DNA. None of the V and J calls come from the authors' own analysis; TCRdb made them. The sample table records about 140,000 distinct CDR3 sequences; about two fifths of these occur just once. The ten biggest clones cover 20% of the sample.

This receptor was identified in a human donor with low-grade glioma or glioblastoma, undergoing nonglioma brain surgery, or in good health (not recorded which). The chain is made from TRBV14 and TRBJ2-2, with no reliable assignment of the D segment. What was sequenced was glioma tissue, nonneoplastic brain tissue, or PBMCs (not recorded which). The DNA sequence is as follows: TGTGCCAGCAGCCAAGGAATTCTGTGGACCGGGGAGCTGTTTTTT. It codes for CASSQGILWTGELFF. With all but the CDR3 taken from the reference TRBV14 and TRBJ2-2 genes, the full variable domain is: EAGVTQFPSHSVIEKGQTVTLRCDPISGHDNLYWYRRVMGKEIKFLLHFVKESKQDESGMPNNRFLAERTGGTYSTLKVQPAELEDSGVYFCASSQGILWTGELFFGEGSRLTVL.